What follows are 10 T cell receptor beta chains derived from one specimen sequenced in a study of T cell responses to AZD1222 COVID-19 vaccine (dated by TCRdb to about 2021). In the paper's terms, the time point label means: about 28 days (+/-7) after the second vaccine dose. Interpreted using the paper, the treatment or condition label stands for: meningococcal conjugate vaccine given as trial control. Receptors were amplified or captured by the immunoSEQ multiplex PCR assay. What TCRdb holds here is the immuneACCESS table cut down to in-frame rearrangements. Part of the clones is not present; checked against another copy, under half of the missing clones reflect an unresolved V gene, and the others are unexplained. A total of some 180,000 clones appear in this sample, 80% to 95% of them only once. The ten top clones hold around 0.98% of the sample. The material sequenced was peripheral blood, taken 28 days after the second dose of the MenACWY control vaccine. These receptors were obtained from an adult who received the MenACWY meningococcal vaccine as a control.

The J gene is TRBJ1-4, the V gene TRBV30; D perhaps matches TRBD1 (6 bases). Trimming left V 4 bases short and J 8 bases short, with 11 bases between. This CDR3 is 12 amino acids long. Germline V gives CDR1 GTSNPN, CDR2 SVGIG (reference sequence). Here the CDR3 DNA reads TGTGCCTGGACCAGGGGCTCCGAAAAACTGTTTTTT. Translating gives CAWTRGSEKLFF.

The rearrangement uses TRBV12-3 or TRBV12-4 and TRBJ2-5; the match to TRBD1 covers 7 bases. Unmatched junction bases numbered 5, after V lost 6 bases and J lost 4 bases. The CDR3 is made up of 13 amino acids. The CDR3 reads CASSSTGAETQYF. CDR3 DNA sequence: TGTGCCAGCAGCTCAACAGGGGCAGAGACCCAGTACTTC.

The chain combines TRBV11-2 with TRBJ1-1; 8 bases line up with TRBD1. This CDR3 spans 16 amino acids. Trimming at V came to 2 bases and at J to 7 bases, leaving 12 bases not matched to a gene. The V gene's germline CDR1 is SGHAT and CDR2 FQNNGV. CDR3 DNA sequence: TGTGCCAGCAGCTTAAATGCTAGACAGGGGTTAGGTGAAGCTTTCTTT. Translating gives CASSLNARQGLGEAFF. The full variable domain, in which reference TRBV11-2 and TRBJ1-1 provide the parts outside the CDR3, is EAGVAQSPRYKIIEKRQSVAFWCNPISGHATLYWYQQILGQGPKLLIQFQNNGVVDDSQLPKDRFSAERLKGVDSTLKIQPAKLEDSAVYLCASSLNARQGLGEAFFGQGTRLTVV.

This clone showed up just once. The chain combines TRBV18 with TRBJ1-1, with 7 nucleotides matching TRBD1. The J segment lost 5 bases and the V segment lost 6 bases, leaving 6 bases of the junction unmatched. The CDR3 spans 13 residues. Germline CDR1 reads KGHSH; CDR2 reads LQKENI. DNA of the CDR3: TGTGCCAGCTCCCAAGACAGGGAAACTGAAGCTTTCTTT. It encodes CASSQDRETEAFF.

V gene TRBV5-1 combines with J gene TRBJ2-5; D gene unclear. Between the trimmed V and J ends, which lost 1 base and 3 bases, there was a span of 10 bases. Germline V CDR1 and CDR2: SGHRS, YFSETQ. The CDR3 is made up of 14 amino acids. This CDR3 reads CASSLSLVEETQYF. In DNA, the CDR3 is TGCGCCAGCAGCTTGTCTCTAGTAGAAGAGACCCAGTACTTC.

V and J are TRBV28 and TRBJ1-1; D not certain. CDR3 length: 14 residues. Trimming took off 1 base at V and 1 base at J, with 7 bases between the two ends. Germline V gene lookup returns CDR1 MDHEN and CDR2 SYDVKM. CDR3 bases: TGTGCCAGCAGTTTATCGGTCCCGAACACTGAAGCTTTCTTT. Translation: CASSLSVPNTEAFF. The variable domain in full, with the rest retrieved from reference TRBV28 and TRBJ1-1, is DVKVTQSSRYLVKRTGEKVFLECVQDMDHENMFWYRQDPGLGLRLIYFSYDVKMKEKGDIPEGYSVSREKKERFSLILESASTNQTSMYLCASSLSVPNTEAFFGQGTRLTVV.

V usage is TRBV5-1 and J usage is TRBJ2-2; D may be TRBD2 (5 bases). This CDR3 is 16 amino acids long. The germline V gene has CDR1 SGHRS and CDR2 YFSETQ. V gave up 1 base and J gave up 0 bases, with 10 bases separating them. The CDR3 bases are TGCGCCAGCAGCTTGACGGGAAAATCGAACACCGGGGAGCTGTTTTTT. It codes for CASSLTGKSNTGELFF.

The V gene is TRBV7-8, the J gene TRBJ2-2, with no clear D. Germline V gene data show CDR1 as SGHVS and CDR2 as FQNEAQ. The CDR3 runs 13 residues. The V end was cut by 1 base, the J end by 6 bases, with 6 bases between. The CDR3 DNA reads TGTGCCAGCAGCTTAGAGGCGGCCGGGGAGCTGTTTTTT. Its protein product is CASSLEAAGELFF.

The rearrangement uses TRBV7-2 and TRBJ1-2, with TRBD1 as a possible D gene (5 bases). Germline V gene lookup returns CDR1 SGHTA and CDR2 FQGNSA. This CDR3 has 13 residues. V lost 3 bases, J lost 6 bases, and 11 bases lay in between. CDR3 residues: CASSFQGLHGYTF. Here the CDR3 DNA reads TGTGCCAGCAGCTTCCAGGGCCTGCATGGCTACACCTTC. The complete variable domain, with remaining parts taken from reference TRBV7-2 and TRBJ1-2, reads GAGVSQSPSNKVTEKGKDVELRCDPISGHTALYWYRQSLGQGLEFLIYFQGNSAPDKSGLPSDRFSAERTGGSVSTLTIQRTQQEDSAVYLCASSFQGLHGYTFGSGTRLTVV.

The chain links TRBV18 to TRBJ1-3; 9 nucleotides line up with TRBD1. CDR3 length: 16 residues. The trim removed 4 bases at V and 0 bases at J, leaving 4 bases unmatched. Per germline, CDR1 KGHSH and CDR2 LQKENI. DNA of the CDR3: TGTGCCAGCTCACGAATACAGGGGGCCTCTGGAAACACCATATATTTT. Its translation: CASSRIQGASGNTIYF.